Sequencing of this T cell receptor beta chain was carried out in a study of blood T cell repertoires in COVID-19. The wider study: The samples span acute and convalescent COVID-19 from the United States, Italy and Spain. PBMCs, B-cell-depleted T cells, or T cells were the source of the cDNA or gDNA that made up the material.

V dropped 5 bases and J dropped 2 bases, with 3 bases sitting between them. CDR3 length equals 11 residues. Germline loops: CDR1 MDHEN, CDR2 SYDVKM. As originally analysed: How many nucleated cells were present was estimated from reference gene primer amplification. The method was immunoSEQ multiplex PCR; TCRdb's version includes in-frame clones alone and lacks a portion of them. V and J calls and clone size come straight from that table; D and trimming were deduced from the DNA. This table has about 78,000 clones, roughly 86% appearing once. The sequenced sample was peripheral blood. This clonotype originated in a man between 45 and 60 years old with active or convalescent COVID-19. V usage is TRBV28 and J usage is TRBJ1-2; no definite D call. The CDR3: CASSQNYGYTF. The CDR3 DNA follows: TGTGCCAGCAGTCAAAACTATGGCTACACCTTC.